This is a list of T cell receptor beta chains from one sample in a study of persistence of HIV-infected CD4 T cells. Profiled with immunoSEQ multiplex PCR; TCRdb holds only in-frame clones, not every one. The sample gives approximately 46,000 clones, around 89% of which show up once; over 3% is in the top ten. For these receptors, no antigen is known. The specimen comprised CD4+ T cells sorted from PBMCs after approximately 20-hour stimulation, sampled from a patient who received antiretroviral therapy. The receptors come from an adult woman with HIV who was CMV-seropositive. Both conserved end residues are part of each CDR3. Each record gives: J gene, D gene, V gene, clone size, CDR3 protein, CDR3 DNA. A D gene is named only where the DNA matches it firmly. Some rows have no size entry. The others give once, few or many, or a class for an expanded clone.

TRBJ1-2	TRBD1	TRBV19	once	CASSPGTVSYGYTF	TGTGCCAGTAGTCCTGGGACAGTGAGCTATGGCTACACCTTC
TRBJ1-1	.	TRBV5-5	.	CASSSNLPATLGTEAFF	TGTGCCAGCAGCTCTAACCTGCCAGCAACCCTGGGAACTGAAGCTTTCTTT
TRBJ2-3	TRBD2	TRBV30	.	CAWSVVRGTTDTQYF	TGTGCCTGGAGTGTAGTGCGGGGGACTACAGATACGCAGTATTTT
TRBJ1-1	TRBD1	TRBV19	.	CASRGRVNTEAFF	TGTGCCAGCAGGGGGAGGGTGAACACTGAAGCTTTCTTT
TRBJ2-7	TRBD2	TRBV7-2	.	CASTMGGLGTYEQYF	TGTGCCAGCACTATGGGGGGACTAGGGACCTACGAGCAGTACTTC
TRBJ2-7	TRBD1	TRBV29-1	.	CSVEGGRGQGSYEQYF	TGCAGCGTTGAAGGGGGACGGGGACAGGGCTCCTACGAGCAGTACTTC
TRBJ1-4	.	TRBV12-3/TRBV12-4	.	CASSFDSGEKLFF	TGTGCCAGCAGTTTTGATAGTGGGGAAAAACTGTTTTTT
TRBJ2-5	TRBD2	TRBV10-1	.	CASSPIPGLAAQETQYF	TGCGCCAGCAGTCCGATCCCGGGACTAGCGGCCCAAGAGACCCAGTACTTC
TRBJ2-3	.	TRBV19	.	CASRGRGEGDTQYF	TGTGCCAGTAGAGGCCGGGGCGAAGGGGATACGCAGTATTTT
TRBJ1-1	TRBD1	TRBV14	.	CASSQLTGSDTEAFF	TGTGCCAGCAGCCAACTGACAGGGTCGGACACTGAAGCTTTCTTT
TRBJ2-2	TRBD2	TRBV5-1	once	CASSPSGGPHRGELFF	TGCGCCAGCAGCCCAAGCGGGGGACCACACAGGGGGGAGCTGTTTTTT
TRBJ2-4	.	TRBV9	.	CASSVAQGGNIQYF	TGTGCCAGCAGCGTAGCTCAGGGGGGGAACATTCAGTACTTC
TRBJ2-2	.	TRBV19	few	CASSTPGSTGELFF	TGTGCCAGTAGTACCCCCGGGAGCACCGGGGAGCTGTTTTTT
TRBJ1-3	.	TRBV5-1	.	CASHAGSSGNTIYF	TGCGCCAGCCACGCAGGAAGCTCTGGAAACACCATATATTTT
TRBJ2-6	.	TRBV27	once	CASSLSLAGGANVLTF	TGTGCCAGCAGTTTATCCCTCGCAGGTGGGGCCAACGTCCTGACTTTC
TRBJ2-7	.	TRBV7-2	.	CASSLQQGGLHEQYF	TGTGCCAGCAGCCTCCAACAGGGTGGTTTGCACGAGCAGTACTTC
TRBJ2-3	.	TRBV24-1	.	CATSAGDTGNTDTQYF	TGTGCCACCAGTGCCGGTGACACAGGCAACACAGATACGCAGTATTTT
TRBJ1-3	.	TRBV6-5	.	CASSSKDKSDTIYF	TGTGCCAGCAGTTCAAAGGACAAGTCAGACACCATATATTTT
TRBJ1-2	TRBD1	TRBV3-1/TRBV3-2	few	CASSPPTGEGGYTF	TGTGCCAGCAGCCCCCCGACAGGGGAGGGTGGCTACACCTTC
TRBJ1-1	.	TRBV6-5	once	CASSKAGRMNTEAFF	TGTGCCAGCAGTAAGGCAGGGCGAATGAACACTGAAGCTTTCTTT
TRBJ1-1	TRBD1	TRBV5-1	.	CASSHGTGGITEAFF	TGCGCCAGCAGCCATGGGACAGGGGGTATCACTGAAGCTTTCTTT
TRBJ2-7	TRBD1	TRBV5-5	once	CASSPDRVIYEQYF	TGTGCCAGCAGCCCGGACAGGGTAATATACGAGCAGTACTTC
TRBJ2-5	TRBD2	TRBV6-1	.	CASSEILAGGGLRETQYF	TGTGCCAGCAGTGAAATACTAGCGGGAGGAGGTTTGAGGGAGACCCAGTACTTC
TRBJ2-3	TRBD1	TRBV4-1	.	CASSPGQTTDTQYF	TGCGCCAGCAGCCCGGGACAGACCACAGATACGCAGTATTTT
TRBJ2-5	TRBD2	TRBV24-1	.	CATSDLPNGRKQETQYF	TGTGCCACCAGTGATTTGCCGAACGGGAGGAAACAAGAGACCCAGTACTTC
TRBJ1-1	.	TRBV7-2	.	CASSLVTGLNTEAFF	TGTGCCAGCAGCTTAGTTACAGGGTTGAACACTGAAGCTTTCTTT
TRBJ2-7	TRBD2	TRBV27	.	CASSFTAGREQYF	TGTGCCAGCAGTTTCACGGCCGGGAGGGAGCAGTACTTC
TRBJ2-1	TRBD2	TRBV3-1/TRBV3-2	.	CASSLASGNSYNEQFF	TGTGCCAGCAGCCTCGCTAGCGGGAACTCCTACAATGAGCAGTTCTTC